The sample holds many counts of the clone carrying this TCR beta chain. From RNA, the CDR3 regions of TCR beta chains were amplified and sequenced. The first-round RT-PCR employed HTBI primers together with the Qiagen OneStep RT-PCR kit. A multiplex PCR was then performed as the second round. TCRdb re-derived calls from the multiplex PCR reads in MiXCR, one entry per CDR3 protein. The sample has around 470,000 distinct CDR3 sequences; 13% to 15% are singletons. J lost 4 bases, V lost 6 bases, and 9 bases had no gene match. Per the germline V gene, CDR1 is SNHLY and CDR2 is FYNNEI. This CDR3 has 15 residues. This sample is part of a study of Graves' ophthalmopathy and Graves' hyperthyroidism.

Specimen: blood. The receptor was derived from a woman in her twenties or thirties with Graves' ophthalmopathy. The V and J genes are TRBV2 and TRBJ1-5; 7 bases line up with TRBD1. The CDR3 nucleotides read TGTGCCAGCAGGAAGACAGGGTCTGAGAATCAGCCCCAGCATTTT. Its protein is CASRKTGSENQPQHF.